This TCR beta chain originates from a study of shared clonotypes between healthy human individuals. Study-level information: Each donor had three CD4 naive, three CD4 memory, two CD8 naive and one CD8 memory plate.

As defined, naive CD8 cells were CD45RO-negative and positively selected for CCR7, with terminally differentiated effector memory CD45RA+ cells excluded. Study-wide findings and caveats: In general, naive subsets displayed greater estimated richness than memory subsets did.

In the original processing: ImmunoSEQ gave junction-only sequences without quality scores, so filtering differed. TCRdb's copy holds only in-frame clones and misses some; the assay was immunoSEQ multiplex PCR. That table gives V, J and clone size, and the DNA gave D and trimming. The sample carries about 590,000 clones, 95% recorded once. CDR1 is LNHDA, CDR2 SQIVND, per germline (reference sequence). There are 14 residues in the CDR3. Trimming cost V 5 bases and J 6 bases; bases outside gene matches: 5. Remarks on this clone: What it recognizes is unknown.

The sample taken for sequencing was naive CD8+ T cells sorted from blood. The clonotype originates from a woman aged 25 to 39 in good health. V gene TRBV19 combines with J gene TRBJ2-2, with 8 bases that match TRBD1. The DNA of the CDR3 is TGTGCCAGTAGTCAGGGGGCGCGGTCCGGGGAGCTGTTTTTT. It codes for CASSQGARSGELFF.